The 16 T cell receptor beta chains reported below all come from one sample, sequenced in a study of blood T cells in healthy people across ages. Using a J-beta primer mix together with a sample-barcoded 5' primer, a second PCR was run for roughly 6 to 12 cycles. TCRdb fed the 5' RACE reads into MiXCR, producing one record per CDR3 protein. Of hundreds of thousands of distinct CDR3 sequences listed, more than 50% are singletons. Source material: blood. These receptors were taken from a man aged 40-50 years in good health.

The chain carries TRBV9 and TRBJ2-1, with D unclear. Germline-derived CDR1 and CDR2 are SGDLS and YYNGEE. V was trimmed by 2 bases and J by 2 bases, leaving 11 bases between them. This CDR3 comprises 15 residues. The CDR3 DNA reads as TGTGCCAGCAGCGTTTCATCCGTGACCTACAATGAGCAGTTCTTC. It is translated as CASSVSSVTYNEQFF.

CDR3 residues: CASSPDADYGYTF. In DNA, the CDR3 is TGTGCCAGCAGCCCGGATGCTGACTATGGCTACACCTTC. This chain joins TRBV11-3 and TRBJ1-2; no definite D call. The CDR3 covers 13 residues. V was pared by 5 bases and J by 3 bases, with 10 bases between. CDR1 and CDR2 from the germline V gene are SGHNT and YENEEA.

The CDR3 spells CASSTVQGNYGYTF. CDR3 sequence (DNA): TGTGCCAGCAGCACTGTACAAGGAAACTATGGCTACACCTTC. The chain is built from TRBV5-5 and TRBJ1-2; no clear D. CDR1 is SGHKS and CDR2 is YYEKEE in the germline V gene (reference sequence). V lost 4 bases, J lost 2 bases, and 12 bases lay in between. The CDR3 is made up of 14 amino acids.

This clonotype came up a few times. The chain couples TRBV27 to TRBJ2-2; 8 nucleotides match TRBD2. V lost 2 bases to trimming and J lost 4 bases; unmatched junction nucleotides: 6. Germline V gene sequence: CDR1 MNHEY, CDR2 SMNVEV (reference sequence). CDR3 length: 16 amino acids. CDR3 loop: CASSLIAGTVTGELFF. The CDR3 bases are TGTGCCAGCAGTTTAATAGCGGGGACGGTCACCGGGGAGCTGTTTTTT.

This clonotype was observed a handful of times. J is TRBJ2-3 and V is TRBV12-3 or TRBV12-4, with a tentative D call TRBD1 (5 bases). Between the trimmed V and J ends, which lost 4 bases and 0 bases, there was a span of 14 bases. The CDR3 is 16 residues long. The CDR3 nucleotides are TGTGCCAGCAGTTCGTCCCCGACAGCAAGCACAGATACGCAGTATTTT. It specifies CASSSSPTASTDTQYF.

The chain has TRBV7-2 and TRBJ2-1; D remains unclear. This CDR3 is 13 amino acids long. V was shortened by 3 bases and J by 7 bases, with 10 bases between the two germline ends. Germline values: CDR1 SGHTA, CDR2 FQGNSA. The CDR3 DNA sequence: TGTGCCAGCAGCTTTACGGGTTGGAATGAGCAGTTCTTC. Its protein product is CASSFTGWNEQFF.

This clonotype has more than one count but fewer than ten. The genes are TRBV12-3 or TRBV12-4 and TRBJ1-4; D ambiguous. V gave up 3 bases and J gave up 4 bases, with 18 bases separating them. This CDR3 comprises 17 residues. This CDR3 reads CASSFASIQSSNEKLFF. The CDR3 coding sequence is TGTGCCAGCAGTTTTGCCAGCATCCAATCTAGTAATGAAAAACTGTTTTTT.

This clonotype was seen a handful of times. The chain employs TRBV20-1 and TRBJ2-5; 8 bases are a match to TRBD2. Germline V gene data show CDR1 as DFQATT and CDR2 as SNEGSKA (reference sequence). V lost 3 bases to trimming and J lost 1 base; unmatched junction nucleotides: 1. The CDR3 is 13 residues long. Written as DNA, the CDR3 is TGCAGTGCTAGCGGGAGGGCCCAAGAGACCCAGTACTTC. Translating gives CSASGRAQETQYF.

This clonotype has just a few counts. The chain uses TRBV12-3 or TRBV12-4 and TRBJ1-1; the D gene is possibly TRBD1 (5 bases). V gave up 6 bases and J gave up 1 base, with 9 bases separating them. There are 13 residues in the CDR3. The CDR3 loop reads CASSMTANTEAFF. The CDR3 nucleotides read TGTGCCAGCAGCATGACAGCGAACACTGAAGCTTTCTTT.

The chain combines TRBV10-3 with TRBJ1-6; D is unresolved. The CDR3 is 15 residues long. The ends were cut back, 6 bases at V and 4 bases at J, with 13 bases in the middle. Germline CDR1 ENHRY, CDR2 SYGVKD. In DNA form, the CDR3 reads TGTGCCATCAGCGAGAGGGTGGATTATAATTCACCCCTCCACTTT. Amino acid sequence: CAISERVDYNSPLHF.

This clonotype was counted once. This chain connects TRBV11-2 to TRBJ2-1; TRBD1 matches at 8 bases. Trimming at V came to 5 bases and at J to 6 bases, leaving 9 bases not matched to a gene. Germline CDR1 SGHAT, CDR2 FQNNGV. This CDR3 has 15 residues. The CDR3 loop reads CASSLDGQGPNEQFF. For the CDR3, the DNA is TGTGCCAGCAGCCTCGACGGACAGGGTCCCAATGAGCAGTTCTTC.

The chain carries TRBV7-3 and TRBJ2-7; D is possibly TRBD2 (5 bases). CDR1 and CDR2 from the germline V gene are SGHTA and FQGTGA. V shed 6 bases and J shed 3 bases, with 12 bases lying between them. The CDR3 totals 13 residues. The CDR3 is CASSHRGGYEQYF. CDR3 DNA sequence: TGTGCCAGCAGTCACAGAGGAGGCTACGAGCAGTACTTC.

The genes are TRBV6-2 or TRBV6-3 and TRBJ2-1; D is ambiguous. The closer fit of TRBJ2-7 to the DNA end suggests the J call may be wrong. Germline CDR1 and CDR2: MNHEY and SVGEGT. This CDR3 spans 18 amino acids. The CDR3 bases are TGTGCCAGCAGTTACTCCACCACGGGCGTTAGCTCCTACAATGAGCAGTACTTC. Its protein product is CASSYSTTGVSSYNEQYF.

Only a few counts were recorded for this clonotype. This chain uses TRBV27 with TRBJ2-1; maybe TRBD2 (6 bases). Germline CDR1 is MNHEY and CDR2 is SMNVEV (reference sequence). The ends were cut back, 8 bases at V and 10 bases at J, with 18 bases in the middle. The CDR3 length is 13 residues. In DNA form, the CDR3 reads TGTGCCAGCTCCTGGAGGGAAGGTGGGGAGCAGTTCTTC. Amino acid sequence: CASSWREGGEQFF.

The chain is built from TRBV4-3 and TRBJ2-2, with unresolved D. With 0 bases removed from V and 6 bases from J, the gap between germline ends came to 11 bases. The CDR3 totals 15 residues. Germline assignment: CDR1 LGHNA and CDR2 YSLEER. CDR3 in DNA: TGCGCCAGCAGCCAAGAGGTTGTAGTTTCCGGGGAGCTGTTTTTT. Its protein is CASSQEVVVSGELFF.

For the CDR3, the DNA is TGCGCCAGCAGCTTACTTGGGACAGCAACCCATAGCAATCAGCCCCAGCATTTT. This codes for CASSLLGTATHSNQPQHF. The rearrangement uses TRBV5-1 and TRBJ1-5; 7 positions agree with TRBD1. The CDR3 covers 18 residues. J lost 0 bases, V lost 2 bases, and 11 bases had no gene match. Germline V lookup: CDR1 SGHRS, CDR2 YFSETQ.